This T cell receptor (beta chain) was captured by sequencing in a study of T cells in Graves' hyperthyroidism and ophthalmopathy. Authors of the study amplified TCR beta CDR3 regions from RNA transcripts. An initial round of RT-PCR targeting the TCR CDR3 relied on the HTBI primer set. TCRdb reprocessed the multiplex PCR reads with MiXCR, giving one entry per CDR3 protein. Of fewer than 750,000 distinct CDR3 sequences listed, approximately 44% are singletons. If no ophthalmopathy progression occurred within 18 months, Graves' hyperthyroidism was stable. This CDR3 is 20 amino acids long. CDR1 and CDR2 (germline): DFQATT, SNEGSKA (reference sequence). Trimming removed 0 bases from V and 4 bases from J; junction bases left unmatched: 22. Regarding the study as a whole: Before onset, ophthalmopathy was predicted by the model a median roughly six months earlier. In the blood, most expanded thyroid clonotypes above 0.001 appeared as well.

As concerns this clonotype: Antigen unknown.

This TCR was recovered from a woman aged 18-29 years with Graves' hyperthyroidism. Specimen: peripheral blood or thyroid tissue (not recorded which). The chain uses TRBV20-1 and TRBJ2-7; 9 bases are a match to TRBD2. CDR3 nucleotides: TGCAGTGCTAGAGACAAGGCAGGGAAGCGGGAGGCCACCCGGGGGTACGAGCAGTACTTC. This codes for CSARDKAGKREATRGYEQYF.